A single sample is the source of the 14 T cell receptor beta chains below, sequenced in a study of T cell changes during pregnancy in multiple sclerosis. The table came from immunoSEQ multiplex PCR; TCRdb's copy has only in-frame clones and leaves some out. The repertoire includes around 31,000 clones, approximately 86% of them detected once, and roughly 10% sits in the top ten. This sample comprised CD8+ T cells from peripheral blood mononuclear cells, obtained in the first trimester of pregnancy. Receptors were obtained from a female donor with multiple sclerosis, enrolled in a pregnancy study.

The chain carries TRBV4-3 and TRBJ2-2, with D possibly TRBD1 on 6 matching bases. CDR3 length: 19 amino acids. Trimming shortened V by 0 bases and J by 0 bases, and 17 bases separated the two germline ends. Germline lookup yields CDR1 LGHNA and CDR2 YSLEER. The CDR3 bases are TGCGCCAGCAGCCAAGATTTACACAGGGACCCCACGAACACCGGGGAGCTGTTTTTT. This translates into CASSQDLHRDPTNTGELFF.

This clone is a singleton in its sample. V is TRBV14 and J is TRBJ2-5; 12 bases are a match to TRBD1. The CDR3 has 15 residues. V gave up 4 bases and J gave up 7 bases; unmatched junction bases: 7. The germline CDR1 and CDR2 sequences are SGHDN and FVKESK. CDR3 sequence: CASSPGTGGAGTQYF. CDR3 DNA sequence: TGTGCCAGCAGCCCCGGGACAGGGGGCGCGGGGACCCAGTACTTC.

The rearrangement joins TRBV5-1 to TRBJ2-7, with TRBD1 as a possible D gene (6 bases). Germline V lookup: CDR1 SGHRS, CDR2 YFSETQ. Trimming left V 0 bases short and J 0 bases short, with 7 bases between. This CDR3 spans 14 amino acids. This CDR3 is CASSLGDNSYEQYF. CDR3 in DNA: TGCGCCAGCAGCTTGGGGGACAACTCCTACGAGCAGTACTTC.

Written as DNA, the CDR3 is TGTGCCAGCAGCTTAGCCCTCGGGGGACTCTACGAGCAGTACTTC. Its protein is CASSLALGGLYEQYF. This chain uses TRBV11-3 with TRBJ2-7, with a weak D call TRBD2 (6 bases). The CDR3 consists of 15 residues. Trimming stripped 1 base from V and 3 bases from J, with 13 bases between. In germline, CDR1 is SGHNT, CDR2 YENEEA.

The chain carries TRBV27 and TRBJ2-1; TRBD1 matches at 7 bases. V lost 5 bases to trimming and J lost 1 base; unmatched junction nucleotides: 5. From germline, CDR1 is MNHEY and CDR2 SMNVEV (reference sequence). CDR3 length equals 15 residues. CDR3 sequence (DNA): TGTGCCAGCAGTGCCTCGACAGGGTCCTACAATGAGCAGTTCTTC. It is translated as CASSASTGSYNEQFF.

The CDR3 protein is CASSLTPVRSNQPQHF. The CDR3 region has the DNA TGTGCCAGCAGCCTTACTCCGGTCCGCAGCAATCAGCCCCAGCATTTT. The V and J genes are TRBV6-7 and TRBJ1-5; D call uncertain. TRBV6-7 is an ORF for which the function is uncertain. This CDR3 spans 16 amino acids. Trimming shortened V by 6 bases and J by 1 base, and 16 bases separated the two germline ends.

To note about this clone: An end of the junction does not agree with germline; a read error may underlie this. The chain joins TRBV6-5 to TRBJ1-1, with D possibly matching TRBD1 (6 bases). The CDR3 is 15 amino acids. The V gene's germline CDR1 is MNHEY and CDR2 SVGAGI. The CDR3 DNA reads TGTGCCAGCAGTAACTCAACGACAGGTAACACTGAAGCTTTCTTT. This sequence encodes CASSNSTTGNTEAFF.

V and J are TRBV5-6 and TRBJ1-1; no definite D call. The CDR3 extends over 10 amino acids. Germline lookup yields CDR1 SGHDT and CDR2 YYEEEE. The ends were cut back, 7 bases at V and 6 bases at J, with 7 bases in the middle. CDR3 region: CASSGPEAFF. The CDR3 nucleotides read TGTGCCAGCTCGGGTCCTGAAGCTTTCTTT.

The chain uses TRBV28 and TRBJ2-3; the match to TRBD1 covers 9 bases. Germline CDR1 reads MDHEN; CDR2 reads SYDVKM. With V trimmed by 2 bases and J by 5 bases, 5 bases remained unmatched. The CDR3 is made up of 15 amino acids. This CDR3 reads CASSLTGGAIDTQYF. CDR3 DNA: TGTGCCAGCAGTTTAACAGGGGGCGCGATAGATACGCAGTATTTT.

The chain is built from TRBV5-1 and TRBJ2-1; 8 nucleotides line up with TRBD2. The CDR3 extends over 16 amino acids. The junction had 5 bases not matched to a gene; V was cut back by 3 bases and J by 0 bases. The V gene's germline CDR1 is SGHRS and CDR2 YFSETQ. Here the CDR3 DNA reads TGCGCCAGCAGCTACCAGCGGGGGAGCTCCTACAATGAGCAGTTCTTC. It is translated as CASSYQRGSSYNEQFF.

The chain couples TRBV15 to TRBJ1-1; 9 nucleotides line up with TRBD1. The length of the CDR3 is 16 residues. Germline trimming cut 4 bases from V and 2 bases from J; bases unmatched to any gene: 8. Per germline, CDR1 LNHNV and CDR2 YYDKDF (reference sequence). The CDR3 DNA follows: TGTGCCACCAGCATGGACAGGGGCCTTTTTAACACTGAAGCTTTCTTT. The encoded protein is CATSMDRGLFNTEAFF.

This sequence joins TRBV11-2 and TRBJ1-1, with 11 bases matching TRBD1. Germline CDR1 and CDR2: SGHAT and FQNNGV. Trimming cost V 5 bases and J 3 bases; bases outside gene matches: 11. This CDR3 is 17 amino acids long. The CDR3 DNA sequence: TGTGCCAGCAGCCCAAACCTTGGGGGACAGGGGGACACTGAAGCTTTCTTT. It is translated as CASSPNLGGQGDTEAFF.

The chain joins TRBV30 to TRBJ1-1; possible D gene TRBD1, 5 bases. There are 11 residues in the CDR3. Trimming took 1 base from V and 7 from J, leaving 7 bases between them. Germline assignment: CDR1 GTSNPN and CDR2 SVGIG (reference sequence). The CDR3 DNA follows: TGTGCCTGGAGTGGGCAGGGTGAAGCTTTCTTT. Translated: CAWSGQGEAFF.

The V and J genes are TRBV15 and TRBJ2-7; 7 positions agree with TRBD2. The V segment lost 5 bases and the J segment 7 bases; nucleotides outside the gene matches: 5. In germline, CDR1 is LNHNV, CDR2 YYDKDF (reference sequence). This CDR3 has 12 residues. This chain's CDR3 is CATSRLGGEQYF. Here the CDR3 DNA reads TGTGCCACCAGCCGCCTGGGGGGGGAGCAGTACTTC.